This T cell receptor beta chain stems from a study of CD8+ T cells in alopecia areata. Whole-study context: Those treated were given oral tofacitinib at 5 to 10 mg twice daily. The study's findings and limits: Across lesional scalp, and particularly alopecia totalis/universalis, clonality surpassed that of normal scalp.

With regard to this clone: The antigen is not known.

Starting from PBMCs, sorting isolated CD4+ and CD8+ T cells. Trimming pared 3 bases from V and 5 bases from J, leaving 9 bases between. Germline CDR1 reads SGHDT; CDR2 reads YYEEEE. The CDR3 has 13 residues. RNA extraction was followed by reverse transcription into cDNA, which acted as the sequencing template. Some clones are missing from TCRdb's copy, which holds only in-frame ones; the method was immunoSEQ multiplex PCR. The table lists 150,000 or so clones, about 50% of them singletons. The source was CD8+ T cells sorted from blood, collected at week 0. The chain carries TRBV5-6 and TRBJ2-1; possibly TRBD1 or TRBD2 for D (5 bases each). This TCR derives from a human donor with alopecia areata. CDR3 sequence (DNA): TGTGCCAGCAGCTGGGACGGAGACAATGAGCAGTTCTTC. It is translated as CASSWDGDNEQFF.